This TCR beta chain comes out of a study of shared clonotypes between healthy human individuals (dated by TCRdb to 2020 to 2021). About the full investigation: Two women and a few men aged 18 to 49 years were included in the cohort. Per donor, three plates each were used for CD4 naive and CD4 memory, two for CD8 naive, and one for CD8 memory. To estimate repertoire size and how much clonotype sharing occurs between individuals, the study deeply sequenced the blood TCR repertoires of five healthy adults. Libraries were prepared and TCR repertoires were sequenced by different laboratories using diverse techniques, in order to increase sequencing depth and limit assay-specific biases. Per donor, leukapheresis produced somewhere between about 0.94 and 9 billion PBMCs. General conclusions and limits of the study: Because the study included a small number of donors, the genetic and exposure-history diversity represented was limited. Naive subsets generally had larger estimated clonotype richness than memory subsets did. Pairwise subsampling indicated that sequencing depth was expected to affect the degree of clonotype sharing among donors. About 5% of naive CD4, 3.5% of naive CD8, about 2.1% of memory CD4, and 0.4% of memory CD8 clonotypes were shared across several donors. Sampling was restricted to blood, and TCR repertoires in tissue are likely to differ from TCR repertoires in blood. Incomplete sequencing was indicated by rarefaction of sorted-subset datasets, despite the large sequencing depth. Higher generation probabilities were observed for clonotypes shared by all four sorted-subset donors than for non-shared clonotypes.

CD8 naive samples were CD45RO-negative cells positively selected for CCR7, giving a CD45RA+CCR7+ population that excluded TemRA cells. Healthy HIV-negative adults with no recently reported acute infections or vaccinations were included as donors. Only Caucasian adults living in Nashville, Tennessee, USA were represented among the donors. Blood was obtained by leukapheresis, after which PBMCs were separated by Ficoll-Histopaque density gradient centrifugation and cryopreserved in liquid nitrogen vapor phase. Analytical flow cytometry was used to check the purity and quantity of each magnetically sorted T cell population. Each sorted fraction had its genomic DNA isolated and then quantified by UV absorbance on a Nanodrop 2000c. TCR CDR3 regions were amplified from genomic DNA by multiplex PCR using the deep immunoSEQ assay. Genomic DNA extracted from each cell subset was distributed evenly over all wells of several immunoSEQ 96-well plates, and each plate served as one replicate. Each replicate PCR for sorted subsets received 150 to 250 ng genomic DNA, equal to about 29,000 T cell genomes. Purified libraries were measured with a Qubit 3.0 fluorometer, size-checked on a Bioanalyzer 2100, and measured again with the KAPA Library Quantification kit. A separate single-read 150-cycle Illumina NextSeq 550 flow cell was used to sequence each immunoSEQ 96-well plate. The original pipeline was this. Because only junctional sequences without quality scores were contained in the immunoSEQ output, filtering matching that applied to full-length reads could not be performed. To assign V/J genes and CDR3, sequences were annotated using PyIR, a Python wrapper for IgBLAST v1.9, with IMGT germline references. Any read was removed if the V/J assignment was weak (E-value above 1e-6), the CDR3 was missing, or the read contained stop codons, out-of-frame junctions, or ambiguous translated residues. V3J clonotypes were defined as sequences sharing an identical inferred V gene, J gene, and CDR3 amino acid sequence. To compute the percentage overlap between repertoires, the number of shared unique clonotypes was divided by the size of the smaller repertoire. Richness of each repertoire was evaluated using RTK rarefaction, the Chao1 estimator, and Recon v2.1 estimates of unobserved clonotypes. For all TCRbeta clonotypes obtained by the gDNA method from four donors, generation probabilities were computed with OLGA. TCRdb took this table from immuneACCESS and kept in-frame rearrangements with V and J called. Such tables lack part of the clones; where checked against another copy, unresolved V genes explain under half of the gap, and the rest is unexplained. The D gene and trimming were derived from the DNA, and the V and J assignments and clone size from that table. The sample table records 2 million to 2.5 million clones; approximately 95% of these occur just once. The ten largest account for around 1.1% of the sample.

Comment on this clone: Its antigen remains unidentified. Per-base qualities were not stored, and no clone one base away is much larger.

The sample taken for sequencing was naive CD8+ T cells sorted from blood. The cell subset or site label here, explained by the study, means: CD45RA+CCR7+. The TCR originated in a young man in good health.

The nucleotide sequence reads as follows: TGCAGCGTTGAGGGAGCGGGGGGGATACAAGAGACCCAGTACTTC. It is translated as CSVEGAGGIQETQYF. This receptor chain uses TRBV29-1 and TRBJ2-5, and TRBD2 matches 10 of the central bases. As encoded in the germline V gene, CDR1 is SQVTM while CDR2 is ANQGSEA. V loses 3 bases at its end and J loses 2 bases; junction bases beyond the gene matches: 6. From its cysteine to its phenylalanine, the CDR3 spans 15 amino acids. Only the CDR3 DNA is retained, 45 bases long and in frame from the first base.